What follows are 13 T cell receptor beta chains derived from one specimen sequenced in a study of blood T cell repertoires in COVID-19. The protocol was immunoSEQ multiplex PCR, while the TCRdb copy is restricted to in-frame clones and leaves out a portion. The sample has approximately 250,000 clones, about nine tenths seen once. Source material: peripheral blood. These receptors were taken from a man aged 35-49 years with active or convalescent COVID-19.

This chain uses TRBV10-3 with TRBJ2-2; 12 bases map to TRBD1. CDR3 length equals 14 residues. CDR1 and CDR2 (germline): ENHRY, SYGVKD. Unmatched junction bases numbered 2, after V lost 8 bases and J lost 4 bases. CDR3 DNA sequence: TGTGCCATCGGGGGACAGGGGGCCACCGGGGAGCTGTTTTTT. Protein product: CAIGGQGATGELFF.

This clone occurred a few times. This sequence joins TRBV12-3 or TRBV12-4 and TRBJ1-2; D remains ambiguous. This CDR3 contains 13 residues. V was trimmed by 5 bases and J by 8 bases, leaving 15 bases between them. The DNA of the CDR3 is TGTGCCAGCAGTCCCGAAACACTATGGGGCTACACCTTC. It specifies CASSPETLWGYTF.

The gene calls are TRBV2 and TRBJ2-1; 12 bases line up with TRBD2. V gave up 2 bases and J gave up 1 base; unmatched junction bases: 3. Germline V gene lookup returns CDR1 SNHLY and CDR2 FYNNEI. This CDR3 comprises 17 residues. CDR3 sequence reads: CASSELAGGRSYNEQFF. CDR3 nucleotides: TGTGCCAGCAGTGAACTAGCGGGAGGGAGGTCCTACAATGAGCAGTTCTTC.

The V and J genes are TRBV6-5 and TRBJ1-5; D gene ambiguous. Per the germline V gene, CDR1 is MNHEY and CDR2 is SVGAGI. The V end lost 7 bases, the J end lost 1 base, and 8 bases lay between the germline ends. This CDR3 region has 13 residues. CDR3 sequence reads: CASTPGSNQPQHF. CDR3 nucleotide sequence: TGTGCCAGCACCCCGGGAAGCAATCAGCCCCAGCATTTT.

The genes are TRBV3-1 (or the pseudogene TRBV3-2) and TRBJ1-5; D gene unclear. CDR1 and CDR2 (germline): LGHDT, YNNKEL (reference sequence). The CDR3 has 16 amino acids. V was clipped by 0 bases and J by 0 bases, with 9 bases between them. This chain's CDR3 is CASSQDLEYSNQPQHF. The CDR3 DNA follows: TGTGCCAGCAGCCAAGATTTGGAGTATAGCAATCAGCCCCAGCATTTT.

This clone was seen a handful of times. The V and J genes are TRBV5-1 and TRBJ1-6, with 8 bases aligning to TRBD1. This CDR3 spans 17 amino acids. The J segment lost 6 bases and the V segment lost 0 bases, leaving 8 bases of the junction unmatched. Germline lookup yields CDR1 SGHRS and CDR2 YFSETQ. CDR3 sequence (DNA): TGCGCCAGCAGCTTGGGGACAGGGTTAGGGATTAATTCACCCCTCCACTTT. Residues: CASSLGTGLGINSPLHF.

The chain employs TRBV6-5 and TRBJ2-1; the D gene is possibly TRBD2 (5 bases). The length of the CDR3 is 14 residues. Per the germline V gene, CDR1 is MNHEY and CDR2 is SVGAGI. Deletions cut 7 bases from V and 2 bases from J, with 12 bases between. The CDR3 loop reads CASIVEEAYNEQFF. The CDR3 DNA sequence: TGTGCCAGCATCGTGGAGGAGGCCTACAATGAGCAGTTCTTC.

V usage is TRBV5-5 and J usage is TRBJ2-1; TRBD2 aligns across 10 bases. The CDR3 length is 16 residues. V lost 0 bases and J lost 7; bases outside the gene matches: 7. The germline V gene has CDR1 SGHKS and CDR2 YYEKEE (reference sequence). CDR3 amino acids: CASSLVERGGRNEQFF. CDR3 nucleotides: TGTGCCAGCAGCTTGGTGGAGCGGGGGGGCAGGAATGAGCAGTTCTTC.

This clone was seen only once. The chain is built from TRBV6-5 and TRBJ2-2; D is undetermined. The V gene's germline CDR1 is MNHEY and CDR2 SVGAGI. Trimming stripped 2 bases from V and 4 bases from J, with 11 bases between. The CDR3 sequence is 15 residues long. CDR3: CASSYGRVGTGELFF. In DNA form, the CDR3 reads TGTGCCAGCAGTTACGGGCGCGTCGGCACCGGGGAGCTGTTTTTT.

The chain uses TRBV9 and TRBJ2-7; 10 bases match TRBD2. Trimming took 3 bases from V and 4 from J; bases not matched to a gene: 7. The CDR3 has 15 residues. Germline assignment: CDR1 SGDLS and CDR2 YYNGEE. CDR3 sequence reads: CASSALAGEWYEQYF. For the CDR3, the DNA is TGTGCCAGCAGCGCTCTAGCGGGAGAATGGTACGAGCAGTACTTC.

The V call is TRBV13, the J call TRBJ2-1; tentative D call: TRBD1 (7 bases). Trimming stripped 3 bases from V and 15 bases from J, with 27 bases between. Germline CDR1 PRHDT, CDR2 FYEKMQ (reference sequence). The CDR3 consists of 16 residues. The CDR3 bases are TGTGCCAGCAGCTTCCTCAAAGGAGGGCACAGGGGCGGTTGGTTCTTC. This encodes CASSFLKGGHRGGWFF.

This rearrangement joins TRBV7-2 to TRBJ2-2; 9 bases line up with TRBD2. This CDR3 comprises 17 residues. Germline lookup yields CDR1 SGHTA and CDR2 FQGNSA. V dropped 5 bases and J dropped 4; count of bases not matched to a gene: 11. The CDR3 sequence: CASSPRGSGRRTGELFF. Written as DNA, the CDR3 is TGTGCCAGCAGCCCAAGAGGTAGCGGGAGACGCACCGGGGAGCTGTTTTTT.

The J gene is TRBJ1-3, the V gene TRBV5-1; a possible D gene is TRBD1 (5 bases). Germline lookup yields CDR1 SGHRS and CDR2 YFSETQ. V gave up 1 base and J gave up 0 bases, with 11 bases separating them. The CDR3 sequence is 16 residues long. The CDR3 loop is CASSLMGLGSGNTIYF. CDR3 nucleotide sequence: TGCGCCAGCAGCTTGATGGGACTCGGCTCTGGAAACACCATATATTTT.